These 2 T cell receptor beta chains were sequenced from one sample in a study of T cell responses to AZD1222 COVID-19 vaccine. Libraries were prepared by immunoSEQ multiplex PCR; TCRdb keeps only in-frame clonotypes and omits some of them. The data contain 85,000 or so clones, 86% of them singletons. The sequencing used peripheral blood, collected 28 days after the second AZD1222 dose. The receptors originated from an adult who received the AZD1222 COVID-19 vaccine.

The chain's CDR3 is CASSPQGAQTQYF. The CDR3 DNA follows: TGTGCCAGCAGCCCCCAGGGGGCCCAGACCCAGTACTTC. The V call is TRBV7-2, the J call TRBJ2-5; 8 bases line up with TRBD1. Losses at the gene ends were 5 bases for V and 6 bases for J; bases not matched to a gene: 5. Looked up from germline, CDR1 is SGHTA and CDR2 is FQGNSA. CDR3 length: 13 amino acids.

In its sample, this clone was seen once. CDR3 in DNA: TGTGCCAGCAGTTCTCCCCTAGGACAGAGCCACTATGGCTACACCTTC. Translated: CASSSPLGQSHYGYTF. The chain has TRBV28 and TRBJ1-2, with D possibly TRBD1 on 6 matching bases. Germline V gene data show CDR1 as MDHEN and CDR2 as SYDVKM. The V end lost 4 bases, the J end lost 3 bases, and 18 bases lay between the germline ends. The length of the CDR3 is 16 residues.